A single T cell receptor beta chain is shown here with its context. RNA transcripts served as the template for amplifying TCR beta CDR3 regions. When the TCR CDR3 underwent first-round RT-PCR, the HTBI primer set was used. TCRdb independently ran MiXCR on the multiplex PCR reads; one entry per CDR3 protein. The repertoire holds 300,000 to 350,000 distinct CDR3 sequences, with around a fifth as singletons. The data were taken from a study of T cells in Graves' hyperthyroidism and ophthalmopathy. The wider study: Upon initial diagnosis and before any treatment, peripheral blood was collected.

What was sequenced was blood. This receptor was obtained from a woman between 45 and 65 years old with Graves' hyperthyroidism.

CDR3 residues: CASSPHRRHTGELFF. The CDR3 coding sequence is TGTGCCAGCAGTCCCCACAGGAGACACACCGGGGAGCTGTTTTTT. The rearrangement joins TRBV12-3 or TRBV12-4 to TRBJ2-2; possibly TRBD1 for D (5 bases). Trimming shortened V by 5 bases and J by 3 bases, and 13 bases separated the two germline ends. CDR3 length: 15 residues.